These 9 T cell receptor beta chains were all obtained from the same sample, sequenced in a study of T cell clonality in common variable immunodeficiency. Overall study findings and caveats: Reportedly, TCR beta sequences from common variable immunodeficiency showed fewer deletions and N-nucleotide insertions.

The repertoire was sequenced with immunoSEQ multiplex PCR; TCRdb's copy has only in-frame clones and lacks some. Altogether 25,000 to 35,000 clones were found in the sample, and no singletons occur. No cognate antigen is known for these TCRs. Sequencing input: peripheral blood mononuclear cells. The receptors stem from a human donor with common variable immunodeficiency.

With respect to this clone: Coverage ceases 3 residues before the CDR3 finishes, and the germline J gene fills in the end. The rearrangement uses TRBV19 and TRBJ1-6, with TRBD1 as a possible D gene (5 bases). This CDR3 comprises 14 residues. The germline V and J ends were trimmed by 6 bases and 7 bases, with 13 bases remaining between them. CDR1 is LNHDA, CDR2 SQIVND, per germline (reference sequence). The CDR3 DNA, read in part, is TGTGCCAGTAGCCCCAGGGTCGGAAATTCACCC. Protein product: CASSPRVGNSP. The complete CDR3 protein is CASSPRVGNSPLHF.

Concerning this clone itself: The read stops 3 residues short of the end of the CDR3; the missing end is completed from the germline J gene. The rearrangement links TRBV5-1 to TRBJ2-3; possibly TRBD1 or TRBD2 for D (5 bases each). V was trimmed by 6 bases and J by 3 bases, leaving 17 bases between them. The length of the CDR3 is 15 residues. CDR1 is SGHRS and CDR2 is YFSETQ in the germline V gene. The sequenced CDR3 bases are TGCGCCAGCATGCAACCGGGCAGGGAGACAGATACG. It specifies CASMQPGRETDT. The full CDR3 protein reads CASMQPGRETDTQYF.

The sample holds a few counts of this clone. The read terminates 3 residues ahead of where the CDR3 ends, so the germline J gene completes it. The chain uses TRBV7-6 and TRBJ2-5, with D perhaps matching TRBD1 (5 bases). The CDR3 runs to 16 residues. CDR1 and CDR2 (germline): SGHVS, FNYEAQ. The V gene lost 4 bases and the J gene lost 5 bases, with 20 bases spanning the gap. CDR3 sequence reads: CASSSSGQKRVETQYF. The CDR3 DNA, read in part, is TGTGCCAGCAGCTCCTCAGGGCAGAAGCGTGTGGAGACC.

The CDR3 is CASSFSAGGAYEQYF. The sequenced CDR3 bases are TGTGCCAGCAGCTTTAGCGCGGGGGGGGCCTACGAG. V gene TRBV7-9 combines with J gene TRBJ2-7, with 9 bases fitting TRBD2. The CDR3 is cut off 3 residues early in the read; its end comes from the germline J gene. The germline V gene encodes CDR1 SEHNR and CDR2 FQNEAQ (reference sequence). The CDR3 consists of 15 residues. V trimming: 3 bases; J trimming: 2 bases; junction bases outside the gene matches: 5. Based on the CDR3 plus reference TRBV7-9 and TRBJ2-7, the full variable domain is DTGVSQNPRHKITKRGQNVTFRCDPISEHNRLYWYRQTLGQGPEFLTYFQNEAQLEKSRLLSDRFSAERPKGSFSTLEIQRTEQGDSAMYLCASSFSAGGAYEQYFGPGTRLTVT.

There are a few counts of this clone. The CDR3 end lies 3 residues beyond the end of the read and is filled in from the germline J gene. The V gene is TRBV19, the J gene TRBJ1-2; D is possibly TRBD1 (6 bases). The CDR3 loop spans 15 amino acids. V gave up 1 base and J gave up 1 base, with 10 bases separating them. Germline V gives CDR1 LNHDA, CDR2 SQIVND (reference sequence). CDR3 DNA (partial): TGTGCCAGTAGTATAGGACAGGCGGTTAACTATGGC. Translation: CASSIGQAVNYG. The full CDR3 protein reads CASSIGQAVNYGYTF.

This clone was counted ten times or more. The read terminates 3 residues before the CDR3 end, so the remaining end is supplied by the germline J gene. The gene calls are TRBV7-2 and TRBJ1-2; D is perhaps TRBD1 (5 bases). Germline V gives CDR1 SGHTA, CDR2 FQGNSA. V lost 1 base and J lost 2, with 8 bases in between. The CDR3 is 14 residues long. CDR3: CASSLGRANYGYTF. The covered CDR3 bases are TGTGCCAGCAGCTTAGGCAGGGCCAACTATGGC.

In this sample, this clone turned up many times. The read ends 3 residues early relative to the CDR3; the germline J gene fills the gap. The chain couples TRBV20-1 to TRBJ2-3; maybe TRBD2 (5 bases). Germline V gives CDR1 DFQATT, CDR2 SNEGSKA (reference sequence). CDR3 length equals 14 residues. Trimming removed 6 bases at V and 3 bases at J, with 16 bases between. The chain's CDR3 is CSAAAGVWTDTQYF. Partial CDR3 DNA: TGCAGTGCCGCGGCCGGGGTATGGACAGATACG.

A few counts support this clone. Read coverage stops 3 residues before the CDR3 terminus; the germline J gene supplies the remainder. The J gene is TRBJ1-1, the V gene TRBV19; perhaps TRBD1 as D (5 bases). Per germline, CDR1 LNHDA and CDR2 SQIVND (reference sequence). The CDR3 loop spans 12 amino acids. The part of the CDR3 DNA that was read is TGTGCCAGTAGTATTACGGGGGATACA. This sequence encodes CASSITGDT. The whole CDR3 sequence reads CASSITGDTAFF. Full variable domain (remainder filled in from reference TRBV19 and TRBJ1-1): DGGITQSPKYLFRKEGQNVTLSCEQNLNHDAMYWYRQDPGQGLRLIYYSQIVNDFQKGDIAEGYSVSREKKESFPLTVTSAQKNPTAFYLCASSITGDTAFFGQGTRLTVV.

This clone was seen more than once but under ten times. The CDR3 extends 3 residues past the end of the read, so its final part is completed from the germline J gene. The chain is built from TRBV30 and TRBJ1-2; D is perhaps TRBD1 (6 bases). CDR1 is GTSNPN, CDR2 SVGIG, per germline (reference sequence). There are 14 residues in the CDR3. V lost 0 bases, J lost 3 bases, and 11 bases lay in between. CDR3 bases read: TGTGCCTGGAGTGTAGGGGACACCCACTATGGC. It translates to CAWSVGDTHYG. The whole CDR3 region reads CAWSVGDTHYGYTF.